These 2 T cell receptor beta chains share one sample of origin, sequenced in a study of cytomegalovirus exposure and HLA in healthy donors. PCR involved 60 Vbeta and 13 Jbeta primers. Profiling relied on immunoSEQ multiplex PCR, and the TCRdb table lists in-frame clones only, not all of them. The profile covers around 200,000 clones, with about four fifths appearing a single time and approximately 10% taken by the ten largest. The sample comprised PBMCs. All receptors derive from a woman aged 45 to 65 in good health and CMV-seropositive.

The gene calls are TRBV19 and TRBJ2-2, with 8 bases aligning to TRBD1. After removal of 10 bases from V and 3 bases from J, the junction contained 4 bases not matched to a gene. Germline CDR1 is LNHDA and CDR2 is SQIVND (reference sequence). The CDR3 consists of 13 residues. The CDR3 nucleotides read TGTGCCACACCGGACAGGGACACCGGGGAGCTGTTTTTT. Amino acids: CATPDRDTGELFF.

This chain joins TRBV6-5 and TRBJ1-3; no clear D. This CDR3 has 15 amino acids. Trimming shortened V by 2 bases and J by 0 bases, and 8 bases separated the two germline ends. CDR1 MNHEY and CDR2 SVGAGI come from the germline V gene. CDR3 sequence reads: CASSYGLASGNTIYF. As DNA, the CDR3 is TGTGCCAGCAGTTACGGACTGGCCTCTGGAAACACCATATATTTT.